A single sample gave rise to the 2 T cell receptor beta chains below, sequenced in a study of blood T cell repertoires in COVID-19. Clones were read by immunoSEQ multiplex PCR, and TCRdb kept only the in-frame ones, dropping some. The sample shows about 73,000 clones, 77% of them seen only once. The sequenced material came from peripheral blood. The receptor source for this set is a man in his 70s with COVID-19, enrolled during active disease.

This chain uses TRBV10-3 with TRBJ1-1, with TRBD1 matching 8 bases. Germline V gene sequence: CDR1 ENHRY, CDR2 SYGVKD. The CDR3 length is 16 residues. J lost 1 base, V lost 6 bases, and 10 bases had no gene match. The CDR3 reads CAISADRAGGNTEAFF. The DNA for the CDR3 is TGTGCCATCAGCGCGGACAGGGCCGGGGGGAACACTGAAGCTTTCTTT.

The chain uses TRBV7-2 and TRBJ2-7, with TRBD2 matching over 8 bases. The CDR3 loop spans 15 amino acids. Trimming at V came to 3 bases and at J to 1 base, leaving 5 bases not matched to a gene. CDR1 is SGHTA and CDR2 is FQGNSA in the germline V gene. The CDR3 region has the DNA TGTGCCAGCAGCTTTAGCGGGATTTCATCCTACGAGCAGTACTTC. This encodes CASSFSGISSYEQYF.